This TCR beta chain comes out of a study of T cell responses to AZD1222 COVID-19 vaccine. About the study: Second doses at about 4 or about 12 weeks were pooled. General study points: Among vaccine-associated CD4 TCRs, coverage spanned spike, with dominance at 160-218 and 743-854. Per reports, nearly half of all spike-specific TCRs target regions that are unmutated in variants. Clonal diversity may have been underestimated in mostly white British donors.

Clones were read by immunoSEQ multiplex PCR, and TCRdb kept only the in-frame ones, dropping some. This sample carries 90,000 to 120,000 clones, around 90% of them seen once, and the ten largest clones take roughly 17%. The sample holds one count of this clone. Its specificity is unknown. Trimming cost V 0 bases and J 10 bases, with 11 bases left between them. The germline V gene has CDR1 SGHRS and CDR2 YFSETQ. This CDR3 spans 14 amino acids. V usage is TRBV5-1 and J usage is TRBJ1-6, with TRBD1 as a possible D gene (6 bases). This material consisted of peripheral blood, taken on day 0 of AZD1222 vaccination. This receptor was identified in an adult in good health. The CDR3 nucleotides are TGCGCCAGCAGCTTGGAGGGACAATTATCACCCCTCCACTTT. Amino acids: CASSLEGQLSPLHF.